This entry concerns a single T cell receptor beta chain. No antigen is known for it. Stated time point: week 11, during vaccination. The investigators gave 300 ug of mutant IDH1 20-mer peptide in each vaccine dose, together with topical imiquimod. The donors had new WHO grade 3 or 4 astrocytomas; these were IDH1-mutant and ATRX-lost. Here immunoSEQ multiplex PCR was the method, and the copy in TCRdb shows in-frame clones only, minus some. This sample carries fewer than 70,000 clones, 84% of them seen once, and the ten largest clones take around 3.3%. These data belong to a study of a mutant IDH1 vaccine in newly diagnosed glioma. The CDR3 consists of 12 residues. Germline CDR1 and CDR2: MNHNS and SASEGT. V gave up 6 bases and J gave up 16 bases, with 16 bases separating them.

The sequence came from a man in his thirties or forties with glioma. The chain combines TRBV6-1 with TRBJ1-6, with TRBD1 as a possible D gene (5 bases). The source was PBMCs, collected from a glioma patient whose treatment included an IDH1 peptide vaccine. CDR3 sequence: CASRDRRDDLHF. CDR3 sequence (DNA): TGTGCCAGCAGGGATAGGAGGGACGATCTCCACTTT.